These 13 T cell receptor beta chains came from one sample sequenced in a study of Graves' ophthalmopathy and Graves' hyperthyroidism. RNA transcripts yielded amplified TCR beta CDR3 regions. The authors performed first-round RT-PCR with HTBI primers and then a second-round multiplex PCR. TCRdb reanalysed the multiplex PCR reads using MiXCR and keeps one entry per CDR3 protein. The sample shows over a million distinct CDR3 sequences, less than 45% of them seen only once. Sequencing was performed on peripheral blood or thyroid tissue (not recorded which). These receptors originate from an adult man with Graves' hyperthyroidism.

The V call is TRBV12-3 or TRBV12-4, the J call TRBJ1-2, with D hard to call. V was cut by 10 bases and J by 7 bases, with 22 bases left in between. This CDR3 has 14 residues. DNA of the CDR3: TGTGCCACCGCCGGGAGGGTTATCATGGGTGGCTACACCTTC. Protein: CATAGRVIMGGYTF.

A remark on this clonotype: This may be a read error, as it is one base from a much larger clone. CDR3 protein: CSVDWGGYTF. The CDR3 DNA sequence: TGCAGCGTTGACTGGGGGGGCTACACCTTC. The chain combines TRBV29-1 with TRBJ1-2; D might be TRBD1 (5 bases). V gave up 3 bases and J gave up 8 bases, with 7 bases separating them. CDR1 is SQVTM, CDR2 ANQGSEA, per germline. The length of the CDR3 is 10 residues.

The rearrangement links TRBV11-2 to TRBJ1-1; 8 positions agree with TRBD1. Germline CDR1 and CDR2: SGHAT and FQNNGV. CDR3 size: 12 residues. The CDR3 is CAPQGASPEAFF. DNA for the CDR3: TGTGCACCGCAGGGGGCCTCACCTGAAGCTTTCTTT.

This clonotype was seen more than once but under ten times. The V gene is TRBV4-1, the J gene TRBJ2-7; D remains ambiguous. V lost 0 bases and J lost 4, with 13 bases in between. The CDR3 length is 15 residues. Germline CDR1 MGHRA, CDR2 YSYEKL. CDR3 loop: CASSQDLGISYEQYF. The CDR3 region has the DNA TGCGCCAGCAGCCAAGATCTGGGGATTTCGTACGAGCAGTACTTC.

This chain connects TRBV10-3 to TRBJ1-1; D ambiguous. Per the germline V gene, CDR1 is ENHRY and CDR2 is SYGVKD. The CDR3 covers 14 residues. Deletions cut 3 bases from V and 3 bases from J, with 11 bases between. The CDR3 nucleotides are TGTGCCATCAGTGATAGCGGGGAGGACACTGAAGCTTTCTTT. Protein sequence: CAISDSGEDTEAFF.

This clonotype turned up a few times. The V call is TRBV4-2, the J call TRBJ1-2; no reliable D call. The CDR3 covers 15 residues. Looked up from germline, CDR1 is LGHNA and CDR2 is YNFKEQ. V shed 0 bases and J shed 3 bases, with 11 bases lying between them. The CDR3, as DNA: TGTGCCAGCAGCCAAGATCGGGAGAGCGACTATGGCTACACCTTC. Its translation: CASSQDRESDYGYTF.

The chain carries TRBV12-3 or TRBV12-4 and TRBJ1-1; D may be TRBD1 (6 bases). V lost 1 base, J lost 1 base, and 10 bases lay in between. The CDR3 totals 15 residues. The CDR3 DNA reads as TGTGCCAGCAGTTTAGTTACAGGGAAGAACACTGAAGCTTTCTTT. As protein: CASSLVTGKNTEAFF.

This clonotype was seen once. The germline gene is not matched at one end of the junction; a read error may be the cause. The chain has TRBV14 and TRBJ2-7; no clear D. Germline V gene sequence: CDR1 SGHDN, CDR2 FVKESK. The CDR3 contains 13 residues. CDR3 DNA: TGTACCAGCAGCCAAGCCACCCCCCGGGAGCAGTACTTC. Its translation: CTSSQATPREQYF.

This clonotype was found many times. The chain employs TRBV7-9 and TRBJ2-7; D gene unclear. Germline V gene sequence: CDR1 SEHNR, CDR2 FQNEAQ (reference sequence). Trimming pared 5 bases from V and 3 bases from J, leaving 14 bases between. There are 14 residues in the CDR3. CDR3 region: CASSGETRGYEQYF. CDR3 DNA sequence: TGTGCCAGCAGCGGCGAGACAAGAGGCTACGAGCAGTACTTC.

This clonotype was recorded a few times. The genes are TRBV12-3 or TRBV12-4 and TRBJ2-7; D is uncertain. V dropped 2 bases and J dropped 9 bases, with 8 bases sitting between them. The CDR3 consists of 11 residues. The CDR3 DNA reads as TGTGCCAGCAGTTTAAGGGCCCTGCAGTACTTC. This encodes CASSLRALQYF.

This clonotype was observed a handful of times. The rearrangement uses TRBV4-1 and TRBJ2-2; maybe TRBD1 (6 bases). This CDR3 spans 15 amino acids. Germline CDR1 MGHRA, CDR2 YSYEKL. Trimming removed 2 bases at V and 3 bases at J, with 10 bases between. CDR3 sequence reads: CASSQWTEDTGELFF. The CDR3 DNA reads TGCGCCAGCAGCCAATGGACAGAGGACACCGGGGAGCTGTTTTTT.

The CDR3 sequence: CASSDDRGSEKLFF. CDR3 coding DNA: TGTGCCAGCAGTGACGACAGGGGAAGCGAAAAACTGTTTTTT. This sequence joins TRBV2 and TRBJ1-4; TRBD1 agrees at 8 bases. V lost 3 bases, J lost 8 bases, and 5 bases stayed unmatched. Per germline, CDR1 SNHLY and CDR2 FYNNEI. CDR3 length: 14 amino acids.

This clonotype appeared many times. V gene TRBV15 combines with J gene TRBJ1-5; D possibly corresponds to TRBD1 (5 bases). Trimming took 6 bases from V and 3 from J, leaving 21 bases between them. The CDR3 sequence is 17 residues long. CDR1 and CDR2 from the germline V gene are LNHNV and YYDKDF (reference sequence). The chain's CDR3 is CATSSGNGDLVNQPQHF. CDR3 bases: TGTGCCACCAGTTCGGGGAATGGGGACCTTGTCAATCAGCCCCAGCATTTT.